One T cell receptor beta chain is described in this entry. No antigen is known for it. The data are from a study of T cell responses to AZD1222 COVID-19 vaccine. Overall study context: Second doses were pooled across both intervals (about 4 or about 12 weeks). The study's findings and limits: Nearly half of spike-specific TCRs reportedly target unmutated variant regions.

Clones were sequenced by immunoSEQ multiplex PCR, and TCRdb holds only the in-frame ones, with some missing. The table shows some 150,000 clones, with about 93% occurring only once. V lost 5 bases and J 6 bases, leaving 13 bases between the germline ends. From germline, CDR1 is SGHTA and CDR2 FQGTGA. This CDR3 spans 13 amino acids. The source is an adult in good health. This material consisted of peripheral blood, taken on day 0 of AZD1222 vaccination. This chain joins TRBV7-3 and TRBJ1-2; no firm D call. As DNA, the CDR3 is TGTGCCAGCAGCCTGGGTGTAGGAGATGGCTACACCTTC. Translating gives CASSLGVGDGYTF.